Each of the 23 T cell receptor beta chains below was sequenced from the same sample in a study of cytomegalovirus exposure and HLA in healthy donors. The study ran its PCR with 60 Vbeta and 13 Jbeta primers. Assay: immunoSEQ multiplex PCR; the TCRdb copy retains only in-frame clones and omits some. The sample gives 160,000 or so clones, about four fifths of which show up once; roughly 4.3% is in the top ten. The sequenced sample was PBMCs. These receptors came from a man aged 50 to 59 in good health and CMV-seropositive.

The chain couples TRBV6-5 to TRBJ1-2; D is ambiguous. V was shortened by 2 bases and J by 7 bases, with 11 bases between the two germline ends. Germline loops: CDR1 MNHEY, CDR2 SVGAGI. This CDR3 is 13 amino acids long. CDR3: CASSYGAGFGYTF. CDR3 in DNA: TGTGCCAGCAGTTACGGAGCGGGATTTGGCTACACCTTC.

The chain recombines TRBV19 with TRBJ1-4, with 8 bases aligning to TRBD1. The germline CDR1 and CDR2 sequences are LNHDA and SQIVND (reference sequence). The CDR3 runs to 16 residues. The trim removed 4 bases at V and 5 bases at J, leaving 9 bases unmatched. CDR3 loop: CASSRRTGMANEKLFF. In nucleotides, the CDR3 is TGTGCCAGTAGTAGAAGGACAGGGATGGCCAATGAAAAACTGTTTTTT.

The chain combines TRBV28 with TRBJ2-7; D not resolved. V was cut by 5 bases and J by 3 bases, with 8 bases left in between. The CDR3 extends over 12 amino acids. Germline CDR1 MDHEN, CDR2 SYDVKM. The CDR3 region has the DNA TGTGCCAGCAGTACCGACAACTACGAGCAGTACTTC. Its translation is CASSTDNYEQYF.

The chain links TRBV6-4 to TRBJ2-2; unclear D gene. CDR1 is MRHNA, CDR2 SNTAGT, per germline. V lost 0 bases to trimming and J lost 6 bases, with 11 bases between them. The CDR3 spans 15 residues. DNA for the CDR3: TGTGCCAGCAGTGACTCGAGATCGTCCTCCGGGGAGCTGTTTTTT. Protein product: CASSDSRSSSGELFF.

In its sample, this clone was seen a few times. Here the CDR3 reads CASSPGQGLHEKLFF. CDR3 coding DNA: TGTGCCAGCAGTCCGGGGCAGGGGTTACATGAAAAACTGTTTTTT. This chain connects TRBV28 to TRBJ1-4, with D perhaps TRBD1 (6 bases). The CDR3 runs to 15 residues. CDR1 is MDHEN and CDR2 is SYDVKM in the germline V gene. With 5 bases removed from V and 6 bases from J, the gap between germline ends came to 16 bases. Looking up the rest from reference TRBV28 and TRBJ1-4 gives the full variable domain: DVKVTQSSRYLVKRTGEKVFLECVQDMDHENMFWYRQDPGLGLRLIYFSYDVKMKEKGDIPEGYSVSREKKERFSLILESASTNQTSMYLCASSPGQGLHEKLFFGSGTQLSVL.

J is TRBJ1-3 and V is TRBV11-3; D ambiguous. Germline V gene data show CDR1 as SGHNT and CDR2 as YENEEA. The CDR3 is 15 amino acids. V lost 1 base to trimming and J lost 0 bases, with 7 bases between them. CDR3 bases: TGTGCCAGCAGCTTAGTGACATTCTCTGGAAACACCATATATTTT. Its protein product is CASSLVTFSGNTIYF.

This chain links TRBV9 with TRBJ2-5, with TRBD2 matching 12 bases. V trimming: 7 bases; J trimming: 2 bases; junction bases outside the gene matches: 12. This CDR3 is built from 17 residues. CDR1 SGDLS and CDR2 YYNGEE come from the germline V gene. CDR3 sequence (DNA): TGTGCCAGCGGACGACTAGCGGGAGCCCCATCACAAGAGACCCAGTACTTC. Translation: CASGRLAGAPSQETQYF.

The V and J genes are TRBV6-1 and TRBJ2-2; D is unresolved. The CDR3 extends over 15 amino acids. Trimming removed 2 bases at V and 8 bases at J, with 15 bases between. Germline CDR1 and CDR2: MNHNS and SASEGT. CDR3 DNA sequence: TGTGCCAGCAGTGAAAGCGTCCATTTTTCTGGGGAGCTGTTTTTT. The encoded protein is CASSESVHFSGELFF.

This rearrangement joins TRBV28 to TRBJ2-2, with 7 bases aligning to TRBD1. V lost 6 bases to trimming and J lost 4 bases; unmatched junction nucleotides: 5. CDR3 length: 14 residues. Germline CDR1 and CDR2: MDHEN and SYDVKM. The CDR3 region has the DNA TGTGCCAGCAGCCCCACAGGGGCCACCGGGGAGCTGTTTTTT. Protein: CASSPTGATGELFF. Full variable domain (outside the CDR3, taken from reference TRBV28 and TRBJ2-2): DVKVTQSSRYLVKRTGEKVFLECVQDMDHENMFWYRQDPGLGLRLIYFSYDVKMKEKGDIPEGYSVSREKKERFSLILESASTNQTSMYLCASSPTGATGELFFGEGSRLTVL.

This CDR3 reads CASSPSTTQETQYF. The CDR3 DNA is TGTGCCAGCAGTCCTTCGACTACTCAAGAGACCCAGTACTTC. V and J are TRBV28 and TRBJ2-5, with D perhaps TRBD2 (5 bases). The germline gives CDR1 MDHEN, CDR2 SYDVKM. The CDR3 runs to 14 residues. The ends were cut back, 5 bases at V and 2 bases at J, with 12 bases in the middle. The entire variable domain, with the rest obtained from reference TRBV28 and TRBJ2-5, is as follows: DVKVTQSSRYLVKRTGEKVFLECVQDMDHENMFWYRQDPGLGLRLIYFSYDVKMKEKGDIPEGYSVSREKKERFSLILESASTNQTSMYLCASSPSTTQETQYFGPGTRLLVL.

The CDR3 DNA reads TGTGCCAGCAGTTACCCATTTACTAGCGGTGGCTACGAGCAGTACTTC. Translating it yields CASSYPFTSGGYEQYF. This chain joins TRBV28 and TRBJ2-7, with 8 bases identical to TRBD2. The V gene end was trimmed by 4 bases and the J gene end by 3 bases; junction bases not matched to a gene: 11. Germline assignment: CDR1 MDHEN and CDR2 SYDVKM. This CDR3 is built from 16 residues.

As DNA, the CDR3 is TGCGCCAGCAGCCATAGTCGCAATCAGCCCCAGCATTTT. Protein: CASSHSRNQPQHF. V and J are TRBV4-1 and TRBJ1-5; D is unclear. The length of the CDR3 is 13 residues. Per the germline V gene, CDR1 is MGHRA and CDR2 is YSYEKL. V was cut by 3 bases and J by 2 bases, with 5 bases left in between.

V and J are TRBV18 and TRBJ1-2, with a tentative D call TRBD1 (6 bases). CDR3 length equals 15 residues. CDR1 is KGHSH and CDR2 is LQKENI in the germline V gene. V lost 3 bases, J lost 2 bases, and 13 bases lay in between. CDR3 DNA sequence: TGTGCCAGCTCACCCGCGGGGGGCAAGAACTATGGCTACACCTTC. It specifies CASSPAGGKNYGYTF. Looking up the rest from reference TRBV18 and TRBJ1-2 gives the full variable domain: NAGVMQNPRHLVRRRGQEARLRCSPMKGHSHVYWYRQLPEEGLKFMVYLQKENIIDESGMPKERFSAEFPKEGPSILRIQQVVRGDSAAYFCASSPAGGKNYGYTFGSGTRLTVV.

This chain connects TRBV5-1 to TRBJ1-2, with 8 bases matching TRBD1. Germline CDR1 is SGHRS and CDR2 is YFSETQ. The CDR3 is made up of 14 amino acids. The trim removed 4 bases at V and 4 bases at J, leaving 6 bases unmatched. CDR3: CASSATGAVYGYTF. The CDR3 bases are TGCGCCAGCAGCGCGACAGGGGCGGTCTATGGCTACACCTTC.

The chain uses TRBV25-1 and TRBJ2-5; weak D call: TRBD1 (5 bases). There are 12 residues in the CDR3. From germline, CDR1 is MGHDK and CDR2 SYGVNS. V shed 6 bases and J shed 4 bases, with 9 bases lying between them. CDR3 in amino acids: CASRGAGETQYF. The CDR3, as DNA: TGTGCCAGCAGAGGGGCTGGAGAGACCCAGTACTTC.

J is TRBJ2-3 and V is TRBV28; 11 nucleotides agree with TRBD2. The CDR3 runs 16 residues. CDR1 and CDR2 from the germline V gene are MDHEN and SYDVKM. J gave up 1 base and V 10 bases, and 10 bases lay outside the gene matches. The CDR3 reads CATRNLAGGRTDTQYF. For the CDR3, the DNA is TGTGCCACCAGGAACCTAGCGGGGGGACGCACAGATACGCAGTATTTT.

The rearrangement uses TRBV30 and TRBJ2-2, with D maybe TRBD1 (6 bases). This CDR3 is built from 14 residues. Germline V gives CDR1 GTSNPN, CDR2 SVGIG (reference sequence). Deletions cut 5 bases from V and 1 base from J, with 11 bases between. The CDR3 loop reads CAWLGTKNTGELFF. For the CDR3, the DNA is TGTGCCTGGTTAGGGACAAAGAACACCGGGGAGCTGTTTTTT.

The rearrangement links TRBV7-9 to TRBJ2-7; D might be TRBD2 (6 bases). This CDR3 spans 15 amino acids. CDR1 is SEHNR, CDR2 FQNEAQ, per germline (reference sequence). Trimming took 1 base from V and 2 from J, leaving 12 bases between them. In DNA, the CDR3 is TGTGCCAGCAGCTTAGGTTCTAGCGCGACCTACGAGCAGTACTTC. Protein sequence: CASSLGSSATYEQYF. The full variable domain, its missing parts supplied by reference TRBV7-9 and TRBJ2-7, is DTGVSQNPRHKITKRGQNVTFRCDPISEHNRLYWYRQTLGQGPEFLTYFQNEAQLEKSRLLSDRFSAERPKGSFSTLEIQRTEQGDSAMYLCASSLGSSATYEQYFGPGTRLTVT.

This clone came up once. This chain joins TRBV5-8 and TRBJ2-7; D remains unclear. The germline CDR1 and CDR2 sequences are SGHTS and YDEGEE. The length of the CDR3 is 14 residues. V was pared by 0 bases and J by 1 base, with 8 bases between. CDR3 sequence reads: CASSLGGDSYEQYF. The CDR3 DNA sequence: TGTGCCAGCAGCTTGGGCGGAGATTCCTACGAGCAGTACTTC. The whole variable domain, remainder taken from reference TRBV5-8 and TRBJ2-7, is EAGVTQSPTHLIKTRGQQATLRCSPISGHTSVYWYQQALGLGLQFLLWYDEGEERNRGNFPPRFSGRQFPNYSSELNVNALELEDSALYLCASSLGGDSYEQYFGPGTRLTVT.

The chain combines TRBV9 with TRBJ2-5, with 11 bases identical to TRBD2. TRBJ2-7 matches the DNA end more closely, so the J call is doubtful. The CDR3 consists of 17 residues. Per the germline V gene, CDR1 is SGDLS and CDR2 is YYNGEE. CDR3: CASSVGGSGGAAYEQYF. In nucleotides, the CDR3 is TGTGCCAGCAGCGTAGGGGGTAGCGGGGGGGCCGCCTACGAGCAGTACTTC.

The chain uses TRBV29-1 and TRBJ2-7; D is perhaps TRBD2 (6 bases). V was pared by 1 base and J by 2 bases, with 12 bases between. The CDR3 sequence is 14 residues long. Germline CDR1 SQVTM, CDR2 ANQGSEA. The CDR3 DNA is TGCAGCGTTGAAGCCGGGACTGCAACCTACGAGCAGTACTTC. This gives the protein CSVEAGTATYEQYF.

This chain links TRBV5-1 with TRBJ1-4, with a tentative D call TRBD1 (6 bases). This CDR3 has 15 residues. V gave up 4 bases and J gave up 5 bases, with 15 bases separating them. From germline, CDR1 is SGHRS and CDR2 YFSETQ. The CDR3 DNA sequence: TGCGCCAGCAGCGCCTCAGGGGAAATAAATGAAAAACTGTTTTTT. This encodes CASSASGEINEKLFF.

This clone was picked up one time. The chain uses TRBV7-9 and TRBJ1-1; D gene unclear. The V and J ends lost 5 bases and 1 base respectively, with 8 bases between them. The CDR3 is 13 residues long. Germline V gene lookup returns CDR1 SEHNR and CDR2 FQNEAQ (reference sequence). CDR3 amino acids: CASSRLENTEAFF. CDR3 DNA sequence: TGTGCCAGCAGCCGACTGGAGAACACTGAAGCTTTCTTT.